A selection of T cell receptor beta chains follows, all from one sample in a study of human T cells and chemical hapten exposure. One entry per CDR3 protein, called by TCRdb with MiXCR from the RACE reads. The sample shows around 300,000 distinct CDR3 sequences, around 7.3% of them seen only once. The sample was whole blood, taken in connection with sensitization to the hapten diphenylcyclopropenone (DPC). The origin of the receptors is a man aged 18 to 30 with alopecia areata. Some clones in this sample may be carry-over from other donors' samples. Each CDR3 is given with its conserved first and last residue. The order of the fields is D gene, clone size, V gene, J gene, CDR3 protein, CDR3 DNA. A D gene is named only where the DNA matches it firmly. For some rows the clone size is stated as once, few or many, or as a class when expanded; others skip it.

>-|few|TRBV6-2/TRBV6-3|TRBJ2-5
CASTTGETQYF
TGTGCCAGCACCACCGGGGAGACCCAGTACTTC
>-|few|TRBV20-1|TRBJ1-4
CSAREQTNEKLFF
TGCAGTGCTAGAGAACAGACTAATGAAAAACTGTTTTTT
>TRBD2|many|TRBV20-1|TRBJ2-5
CSARAGTSGGVTQYF
TGCAGTGCTAGAGCCGGGACTAGCGGGGGAGTGACCCAGTACTTC
>-|-|TRBV6-5|TRBJ2-1
CATGQLRRNEQFF
TGTGCCACCGGACAGTTGCGGCGCAATGAGCAGTTCTTC
>-|many|TRBV6-5|TRBJ1-5
CASSRGGGTYLSNQPQHF
TGTGCCAGCAGTCGAGGAGGGGGGACCTACCTTAGCAATCAGCCCCAGCATTTT
>TRBD1|-|TRBV9|TRBJ1-6
CASSATTGVGSYNSPLHF
TGTGCCAGCAGCGCCACCACAGGGGTCGGCTCCTATAATTCACCCCTCCACTTT
>-|-|TRBV7-2|TRBJ1-2
CASSLAGRDSIIGGYTF
TGTGCCAGCAGCTTAGCGGGCAGGGATTCCATCATAGGCGGCTACACCTTC
>-|-|TRBV3-1|TRBJ1-4
CASSQIDAWGYINEKLFF
TGTGCCAGCAGCCAGATAGACGCTTGGGGTTATATTAATGAAAAACTGTTTTTT
>TRBD2|-|TRBV29-1|TRBJ2-1
CSVVRSGAYYNEQFF
TGCAGCGTTGTGCGTAGCGGGGCCTACTACAATGAGCAGTTCTTC
>-|-|TRBV25-1|TRBJ2-1
CASSEFGGYNEQFF
TGTGCCAGCAGTGAATTTGGGGGCTACAATGAGCAGTTCTTC
>TRBD2|few|TRBV7-2|TRBJ2-5
CASSPFPGEGGETQYF
TGTGCCAGCAGCCCCTTCCCCGGGGAGGGTGGAGAGACCCAGTACTTC
>TRBD1|few|TRBV6-5|TRBJ2-5
CASSYHGQEETQYF
TGTGCCAGCAGTTATCACGGACAGGAAGAGACCCAGTACTTC
>TRBD1|few|TRBV9|TRBJ2-1
CASSPTGTGGHEQFF
TGTGCCAGCAGCCCCACCGGGACAGGGGGCCATGAGCAGTTCTTC
>-|few|TRBV12-3/TRBV12-4|TRBJ1-1
CASSTPRGTTEAFF
TGTGCCAGCAGTACTCCCAGGGGAACAACTGAAGCTTTCTTT
>-|few|TRBV7-2|TRBJ2-1
CASSLFPGGYNEQFF
TGTGCCAGCAGCTTATTCCCAGGAGGGTACAATGAGCAGTTCTTC
>-|many|TRBV15|TRBJ1-2
CATSRDPAAHYGYTF
TGTGCCACCAGCAGAGATCCGGCAGCTCATTATGGCTACACCTTC
>-|few|TRBV27|TRBJ1-2
CASSPQVEKYGYTF
TGTGCCAGCAGCCCTCAGGTCGAGAAGTATGGCTACACCTTC
>-|many|TRBV27|TRBJ2-5
CASSLSSRPRTQYF
TGTGCCAGCAGTTTATCCTCCAGGCCGCGGACCCAGTACTTC